Listed below are T cell receptor beta chains from one sample, sequenced in a study of blood T cells in healthy people across ages. TCRdb itself ran the 5' RACE reads through MiXCR, one entry per CDR3 protein. The table lists more than 700,000 distinct CDR3 sequences, about half of them singletons. The sample comprised blood. These receptors were obtained from a man aged 80 or over in good health. Each CDR3 is given with its conserved first and last residue. A D gene is named only where the DNA matches it firmly. For some rows the clone size is stated as once, few or many, or as a class when expanded; others skip it.

J gene: TRBJ2-1
clone size: -
V gene: TRBV5-4
D gene: -
CDR3 protein: CASSLDKSSYNEQFF
CDR3 DNA: TGTGCCAGCAGCTTAGACAAAAGCTCCTACAATGAGCAGTTCTTC

J gene: TRBJ2-5
clone size: few
V gene: TRBV20-1
D gene: -
CDR3 protein: CSAYPGTGGREQYF
CDR3 DNA: TGCAGTGCTTATCCCGGGACTGGGGGTAGGGAGCAGTACTTC

J gene: TRBJ2-4
clone size: -
V gene: TRBV30
D gene: -
CDR3 protein: CAWSRVLAKNIQYF
CDR3 DNA: TGCGCCTGGAGCCGGGTTCTAGCCAAAAACATTCAGTACTTC

J gene: TRBJ2-6
clone size: -
V gene: TRBV12-3/TRBV12-4
D gene: TRBD2
CDR3 protein: CASTREGPRGANVLTF
CDR3 DNA: TGTGCCAGCACCCGGGAGGGCCCTCGTGGGGCCAACGTCCTGACTTTC

J gene: TRBJ2-7
clone size: -
V gene: TRBV10-3
D gene: -
CDR3 protein: CAISEPRRAAEQYF
CDR3 DNA: TGTGCCATCAGTGAGCCCCGCCGGGCAGCCGAGCAGTACTTC

J gene: TRBJ1-6
clone size: few
V gene: TRBV11-3
D gene: -
CDR3 protein: CASSLVTNSPLHF
CDR3 DNA: TGTGCCAGCAGCTTAGTTACGAATTCACCCCTCCACTTT

J gene: TRBJ2-1
clone size: -
V gene: TRBV12-3/TRBV12-4
D gene: TRBD2
CDR3 protein: CASSFIPTSGRDNEQFF
CDR3 DNA: TGTGCCAGCAGTTTCATCCCGACTAGCGGGAGGGACAATGAGCAGTTCTTC

J gene: TRBJ1-1
clone size: -
V gene: TRBV9
D gene: -
CDR3 protein: CASSSSWARTEAFF
CDR3 DNA: TGTGCCAGCAGCTCTAGTTGGGCAAGGACTGAAGCTTTCTTT

J gene: TRBJ1-6
clone size: few
V gene: TRBV19
D gene: TRBD1
CDR3 protein: CASRAGTAYSPFHF
CDR3 DNA: TGTGCCAGTCGCGCCGGGACAGCCTATTCACCCTTCCACTTT

J gene: TRBJ1-1
clone size: few
V gene: TRBV27
D gene: -
CDR3 protein: CASSLWRWTEAFF
CDR3 DNA: TGTGCCAGCAGTTTATGGCGGTGGACTGAAGCTTTCTTT

J gene: TRBJ2-7
clone size: -
V gene: TRBV20-1
D gene: TRBD1
CDR3 protein: CSATGDRDYEQYF
CDR3 DNA: TGCAGTGCTACGGGGGACAGGGACTACGAGCAGTACTTC

J gene: TRBJ1-2
clone size: -
V gene: TRBV28
D gene: -
CDR3 protein: CASSVVDSGYTF
CDR3 DNA: TGTGCCAGCAGTGTTGTTGACAGTGGCTACACCTTC

J gene: TRBJ2-7
clone size: -
V gene: TRBV7-6
D gene: TRBD2
CDR3 protein: CASSHLPGTSGRQPYEQYF
CDR3 DNA: TGTGCCAGCAGCCATCTCCCGGGGACTAGCGGGAGGCAGCCCTACGAGCAGTACTTC

J gene: TRBJ1-5
clone size: -
V gene: TRBV20-1
D gene: -
CDR3 protein: CSARVNVAGANQPQHF
CDR3 DNA: TGCAGTGCTAGAGTAAATGTCGCAGGGGCCAATCAGCCCCAGCATTTT

J gene: TRBJ2-1
clone size: -
V gene: TRBV20-1
D gene: TRBD1
CDR3 protein: CSARAGGEWNLQGATGDEQFF
CDR3 DNA: TGCAGTGCTAGAGCCGGGGGTGAATGGAACTTACAGGGGGCAACTGGGGATGAGCAGTTCTTC

J gene: TRBJ2-7
clone size: once
V gene: TRBV29-1
D gene: -
CDR3 protein: CSVEDRGRGNEQYF
CDR3 DNA: TGCAGCGTTGAAGATAGAGGCCGAGGAAATGAGCAGTACTTC

J gene: TRBJ2-1
clone size: -
V gene: TRBV29-1
D gene: -
CDR3 protein: CSVDPRAGNEQFF
CDR3 DNA: TGCAGCGTTGATCCCCGTGCGGGGAATGAGCAGTTCTTC

J gene: TRBJ2-3
clone size: -
V gene: TRBV5-1
D gene: -
CDR3 protein: CASSAGRPDLTDTQYF
CDR3 DNA: TGCGCCAGCAGCGCCGGCCGGCCCGACCTCACAGATACGCAGTATTTT

J gene: TRBJ2-5
clone size: -
V gene: TRBV7-2
D gene: -
CDR3 protein: CASSFQTGMGETQYF
CDR3 DNA: TGTGCCAGCAGCTTCCAGACTGGGATGGGTGAGACCCAGTACTTC